This passage covers 24 T cell receptor beta chains from one sample sequenced in a study of T-cell reconstitution after alpha-beta-depleted transplantation in children. A library of TCRbeta sequences, prepared with unique molecular identifiers, was generated. TCRdb recomputed calls from the PCR reads with MiXCR, one row per CDR3 protein. Altogether around 960,000 distinct CDR3 sequences are present, roughly 29% being singletons, with the ten largest covering 25% to 35%. Sequenced here: PBMCs, mostly from graft donor cells, sampled 360 days after TCRalphabeta/CD19-depleted stem cell transplant. All receptors come from a boy less than two years old who had a stem cell transplant for SCID, so the T cells may come from the graft donor.

This clonotype was counted a few times. The chain is built from TRBV18 and TRBJ1-4; D is unresolved. This CDR3 contains 15 residues. The germline V and J ends were trimmed by 0 bases and 3 bases, with 8 bases remaining between them. Per the germline V gene, CDR1 is KGHSH and CDR2 is LQKENI. The CDR3 loop reads CASSPPLQANEKLFF. CDR3 DNA: TGTGCCAGCTCACCACCCCTGCAGGCTAATGAAAAACTGTTTTTT. The whole variable domain, filled in from reference TRBV18 and TRBJ1-4, reads NAGVMQNPRHLVRRRGQEARLRCSPMKGHSHVYWYRQLPEEGLKFMVYLQKENIIDESGMPKERFSAEFPKEGPSILRIQQVVRGDSAAYFCASSPPLQANEKLFFGSGTQLSVL.

The chain joins TRBV7-3 to TRBJ2-3, with 8 bases aligning to TRBD2. With 2 bases clipped from V and 6 bases from J, the junction kept 16 bases outside the gene matches. Germline loops: CDR1 SGHTA, CDR2 FQGTGA. This CDR3 has 18 amino acids. Written as DNA, the CDR3 is TGTGCCAGCAGCTTAGCCCTCATGGCGGGGGGCCCACAGGATACGCAGTATTTT. It encodes CASSLALMAGGPQDTQYF.

DNA of the CDR3: TGCGCCAGCAGCTTGCAACAGGGGCCTAATGAAAAACTGTTTTTT. Translating gives CASSLQQGPNEKLFF. This chain joins TRBV5-1 and TRBJ1-4; TRBD1 agrees at 7 bases. Looked up from germline, CDR1 is SGHRS and CDR2 is YFSETQ. J was trimmed by 3 bases and V by 1 base; bases with no gene match: 3. The CDR3 extends over 15 amino acids.

V and J are TRBV6-1 and TRBJ2-1; D is possibly TRBD1 or TRBD2 (5 bases each). Per germline, CDR1 MNHNS and CDR2 SASEGT. The CDR3 extends over 12 amino acids. V was pared by 9 bases and J by 11 bases, with 17 bases between. The DNA for the CDR3 is TGTGCCAGTACCCTGATTGGGGACCAGCAGTTCTTC. This translates into CASTLIGDQQFF.

The J gene is TRBJ1-2, the V gene TRBV7-2, with a tentative D call TRBD1 (5 bases). V was pared by 5 bases and J by 4 bases, with 14 bases between. Germline values: CDR1 SGHTA, CDR2 FQGNSA. This CDR3 contains 14 residues. In nucleotides, the CDR3 is TGTGCCAGCAGCCCCAGGGAAGGGACCTATGGCTACACCTTC. Amino acid sequence: CASSPREGTYGYTF. The complete variable domain, with remaining parts taken from reference TRBV7-2 and TRBJ1-2, reads GAGVSQSPSNKVTEKGKDVELRCDPISGHTALYWYRQSLGQGLEFLIYFQGNSAPDKSGLPSDRFSAERTGGSVSTLTIQRTQQEDSAVYLCASSPREGTYGYTFGSGTRLTVV.

This clonotype has just a few counts. The V and J genes are TRBV10-3 and TRBJ2-3; 8 positions match TRBD2. J gave up 2 bases and V 8 bases, and 9 bases lay outside the gene matches. CDR3 length: 15 residues. Germline assignment: CDR1 ENHRY and CDR2 SYGVKD. The CDR3 sequence is CAIGVAGLSTDTQYF. As DNA, the CDR3 is TGTGCCATCGGGGTAGCGGGGCTCTCCACAGATACGCAGTATTTT.

V gene TRBV5-1 combines with J gene TRBJ2-3; D unclear. Looked up from germline, CDR1 is SGHRS and CDR2 is YFSETQ. V shed 0 bases and J shed 0 bases, with 14 bases lying between them. This CDR3 has 17 amino acids. The CDR3 here is CASSLGDAALSTDTQYF. The CDR3 bases are TGCGCCAGCAGCTTGGGAGACGCCGCCCTTAGCACAGATACGCAGTATTTT.

This clonotype has a count of ten or more. The V and J genes are TRBV5-1 and TRBJ2-1; the match to TRBD1 covers 10 bases. CDR1 and CDR2 (germline): SGHRS, YFSETQ. Trimming removed 4 bases from V and 7 bases from J; junction bases left unmatched: 11. This CDR3 contains 16 residues. The CDR3 region is CASSEYRDRGWNEQFF. DNA for the CDR3: TGCGCCAGCAGCGAATACCGGGACAGGGGTTGGAATGAGCAGTTCTTC.

The chain combines TRBV12-3 or TRBV12-4 with TRBJ2-7; tentatively, D is TRBD2 (6 bases). The CDR3 is 17 amino acids. V dropped 4 bases and J dropped 4 bases, with 23 bases sitting between them. This chain's CDR3 is CASSSRRGTFVRYEQYF. The CDR3 region has the DNA TGTGCCAGCAGTTCGCGCAGAGGGACTTTCGTACGGTACGAGCAGTACTTC.

This clonotype was counted only a few times. The gene calls are TRBV5-1 and TRBJ1-1; D is unresolved. The CDR3 is 14 amino acids. V was pared by 1 base and J by 6 bases, with 13 bases between. Per germline, CDR1 SGHRS and CDR2 YFSETQ. The CDR3 sequence is CASSLTGQPAEAFF. CDR3 DNA: TGCGCCAGCAGCTTGACTGGGCAGCCCGCTGAAGCTTTCTTT.

This clonotype was found a few times. This sequence joins TRBV2 and TRBJ1-2; possible D gene TRBD1, 5 bases. With 7 bases removed from V and 7 bases from J, the gap between germline ends came to 22 bases. The germline V gene has CDR1 SNHLY and CDR2 FYNNEI. The CDR3 has 15 residues. The CDR3 DNA sequence: TGTGCCAGCAATCCTTCGGTGGTCAGGGCATTTGGCTACACCTTC. Its translation is CASNPSVVRAFGYTF.

This clonotype occurred a few times. The rearrangement joins TRBV20-1 to TRBJ2-2; possible D gene TRBD2, 6 bases. Germline values: CDR1 DFQATT, CDR2 SNEGSKA (reference sequence). V lost 0 bases and J 6 bases, leaving 17 bases between the germline ends. The CDR3 has 16 amino acids. CDR3 in amino acids: CSARDLQGGFAGELFF. Written as DNA, the CDR3 is TGCAGTGCTAGAGATCTCCAGGGAGGTTTCGCCGGGGAGCTGTTTTTT.

This clonotype was detected only a few times. This sequence joins TRBV20-1 and TRBJ2-7, with D unresolved. This CDR3 comprises 14 residues. Per germline, CDR1 DFQATT and CDR2 SNEGSKA (reference sequence). Trimming took 0 bases from V and 0 from J, leaving 9 bases between them. The CDR3 DNA follows: TGCAGTGCTAGAGATCGCCGATACTCCTACGAGCAGTACTTC. Translated, it gives CSARDRRYSYEQYF.

The table lists this clonotype with a few counts. This rearrangement joins TRBV4-2 to TRBJ2-3, with D possibly being TRBD2 (6 bases). V lost 3 bases to trimming and J lost 2 bases, with 15 bases between them. Germline-derived CDR1 and CDR2 are LGHNA and YNFKEQ. The CDR3 is 16 amino acids. CDR3 residues: CASSHSGTPYTDTQYF. CDR3 DNA: TGTGCCAGCAGCCACTCCGGGACTCCCTACACAGATACGCAGTATTTT.

This clonotype appeared a single time. This rearrangement joins TRBV11-2 to TRBJ1-2; 9 bases are shared with TRBD1. Losses at the gene ends were 5 bases for V and 13 bases for J; bases not matched to a gene: 11. There are 13 residues in the CDR3. From germline, CDR1 is SGHAT and CDR2 FQNNGV. CDR3 DNA sequence: TGTGCCAGCAGCCTTACAGGGGGCTCACATCTCACCTTC. Protein: CASSLTGGSHLTF.

This chain links TRBV7-9 with TRBJ1-3, with D maybe TRBD1 (5 bases). Trimming cost V 2 bases and J 3 bases, with 11 bases left between them. The CDR3 has 15 residues. CDR1 and CDR2 (germline): SEHNR, FQNEAQ (reference sequence). CDR3 DNA sequence: TGTGCCAGCAGCTTACAGCGGCAGGGTGGAAACACCATATATTTT. Its translation is CASSLQRQGGNTIYF. Full variable domain (remainder filled in from reference TRBV7-9 and TRBJ1-3): DTGVSQNPRHKITKRGQNVTFRCDPISEHNRLYWYRQTLGQGPEFLTYFQNEAQLEKSRLLSDRFSAERPKGSFSTLEIQRTEQGDSAMYLCASSLQRQGGNTIYFGEGSWLTVV.

This clonotype has just one count. This chain connects TRBV15 to TRBJ2-2, with D uncertain. Germline V lookup: CDR1 LNHNV, CDR2 YYDKDF (reference sequence). There are 15 residues in the CDR3. Trimming removed 1 base from V and 2 bases from J, with 8 bases in between. Here the CDR3 reads CATSRGKLNTGELFF. DNA for the CDR3: TGTGCCACCAGCAGAGGGAAGCTAAACACCGGGGAGCTGTTTTTT.

The V gene is TRBV29-1, the J gene TRBJ2-6; D is unresolved. Deletions cut 3 bases from V and 2 bases from J, with 2 bases between. The CDR3 is 12 amino acids. The germline CDR1 and CDR2 sequences are SQVTM and ANQGSEA. CDR3 DNA sequence: TGCAGCGTTGACCCTGGGGCCAACGTCCTGACTTTC. Its translation: CSVDPGANVLTF. The complete variable domain, with remaining parts taken from reference TRBV29-1 and TRBJ2-6, reads SAVISQKPSRDICQRGTSLTIQCQVDSQVTMMFWYRQQPGQSLTLIATANQGSEATYESGFVIDKFPISRPNLTFSTLTVSNMSPEDSSIYLCSVDPGANVLTFGAGSRLTVL.

This clonotype was seen only a few times. This chain uses TRBV12-3 or TRBV12-4 with TRBJ2-6; D unclear. V was pared by 7 bases and J by 4 bases, with 8 bases between. CDR3 length: 13 amino acids. The CDR3 region is CASTYSGANVLTF. Here the CDR3 DNA reads TGTGCCAGCACCTATAGCGGGGCCAACGTCCTGACTTTC.

This clonotype has a handful of counts. This chain uses TRBV2 with TRBJ2-1; D might be TRBD2 (5 bases). Germline CDR1 reads SNHLY; CDR2 reads FYNNEI. CDR3 length equals 14 residues. V lost 3 bases and J lost 4, with 10 bases in between. This chain's CDR3 is CASSDSGEYNEQFF. CDR3 nucleotides: TGTGCCAGCAGTGACAGCGGTGAATACAATGAGCAGTTCTTC.

The chain combines TRBV12-3 or TRBV12-4 with TRBJ1-6; TRBD1 is a possible D gene (6 bases). The CDR3 is 15 amino acids. Trimming cost V 8 bases and J 9 bases, with 20 bases left between them. The CDR3, as DNA: TGTGCCAGCGGCCTTTCCCCAAGGGGGGGTTCACCCCTCCACTTT. Translated, it gives CASGLSPRGGSPLHF.

This clonotype was detected only a few times. The V call is TRBV6-5, the J call TRBJ2-1; TRBD2 agrees at 9 bases. The germline CDR1 and CDR2 sequences are MNHEY and SVGAGI. Unmatched junction bases numbered 13, after V lost 2 bases and J lost 2 bases. The CDR3 runs to 19 residues. CDR3 sequence reads: CASSYPHGGSGGPYNEQFF. CDR3 in DNA: TGTGCCAGCAGTTACCCTCACGGGGGTAGCGGGGGACCCTACAATGAGCAGTTCTTC.

This clonotype was seen only a few times. The rearrangement uses TRBV4-3 and TRBJ1-1, with D unclear. The CDR3 has 15 residues. CDR1 and CDR2 (germline): LGHNA, YSLEER. Trimming took 7 bases from V and 2 from J, leaving 17 bases between them. CDR3: CASTNLDGSNTEAFF. The CDR3 DNA sequence: TGCGCCAGCACCAATTTGGACGGCTCAAACACTGAAGCTTTCTTT.

This clonotype has just a few counts. The chain links TRBV6-2 or TRBV6-3 to TRBJ1-5; D is unresolved. Germline CDR1 reads MNHEY; CDR2 reads SVGEGT. The CDR3 loop spans 15 amino acids. V lost 2 bases, J lost 3 bases, and 11 bases lay in between. Here the CDR3 reads CASSYPTAVNQPQHF. The DNA of the CDR3 is TGTGCCAGCAGTTACCCGACCGCGGTCAATCAGCCCCAGCATTTT.